Listed below are T cell receptor beta chains from one sample, sequenced in a study of blood T cell repertoires in COVID-19. This table comes from immunoSEQ multiplex PCR, and its TCRdb copy is limited to in-frame clones, with some not included. The sample records more than 85,000 clones, around three quarters being singletons. The specimen was peripheral blood. These receptors originate from a human donor in a cohort sampled during active or convalescent COVID-19. The CDR3 runs from the conserved cysteine through the conserved F or W. D genes are given only for firm matches. Expanded clones are given a class, and other clones once, few, many or no size at all.

v_gene: TRBV18; d_gene: -; j_gene: TRBJ1-6; abundance: -; CDR3nt: TGTGCCAGCTCGCCCCGGGAAGCTACAATTTCACCCCTCCACTTT; CDR3aa: CASSPREATISPLHF
v_gene: TRBV9; d_gene: -; j_gene: TRBJ1-2; abundance: once; CDR3nt: TGTGCCAGCAGCGTAGCTGGACAGCATGGCTACACCTTC; CDR3aa: CASSVAGQHGYTF
v_gene: TRBV28; d_gene: TRBD1; j_gene: TRBJ1-6; abundance: -; CDR3nt: TGTGCCAGCAGATCGACAGGGAGCGGTAATTCACCCCTCCACTTT; CDR3aa: CASRSTGSGNSPLHF
v_gene: TRBV7-2; d_gene: TRBD2; j_gene: TRBJ2-5; abundance: -; CDR3nt: TGTGCCAGCAGCGTAGCGGGGGGGACCCAAGAGACCCAGTACTTC; CDR3aa: CASSVAGGTQETQYF
v_gene: TRBV11-2; d_gene: -; j_gene: TRBJ2-7; abundance: -; CDR3nt: TGTGCCAGCAGCCATCTAGCGTCGGTTTCCTACGAGCAGTACTTC; CDR3aa: CASSHLASVSYEQYF
v_gene: TRBV4-1; d_gene: -; j_gene: TRBJ1-6; abundance: -; CDR3nt: TGCGCCAGCAGCCAGGGCTGGGCTACCTATAATTCACCCCTCCACTTT; CDR3aa: CASSQGWATYNSPLHF
v_gene: TRBV27; d_gene: -; j_gene: TRBJ2-3; abundance: -; CDR3nt: TGTGCCAGCACCGACAGGCCTACCACAGATACGCAGTATTTT; CDR3aa: CASTDRPTTDTQYF
v_gene: TRBV5-1; d_gene: -; j_gene: TRBJ1-6; abundance: -; CDR3nt: TGCGCCAGCCACAGGACAGAGGCAGACAATTCACCCCTCCACTTT; CDR3aa: CASHRTEADNSPLHF
v_gene: TRBV7-2; d_gene: -; j_gene: TRBJ2-5; abundance: -; CDR3nt: TGTGCCAGCACCGACAGGACGCGATCGGAGACCCAGTACTTC; CDR3aa: CASTDRTRSETQYF
v_gene: TRBV9; d_gene: TRBD2; j_gene: TRBJ2-7; abundance: -; CDR3nt: TGTGCCAGCAGCGCGACTAGCGGGAGGACCTACGAGCAGTACTTC; CDR3aa: CASSATSGRTYEQYF
v_gene: TRBV9; d_gene: -; j_gene: TRBJ1-3; abundance: -; CDR3nt: TGTGCCAGCAGCGTATTCGCTGGAAACACCATATATTTT; CDR3aa: CASSVFAGNTIYF
v_gene: TRBV27; d_gene: TRBD2; j_gene: TRBJ2-5; abundance: few; CDR3nt: TGTGCCAGCAGTTTAGGATCGGGACTAGGGACAGAGACCCAGTACTTC; CDR3aa: CASSLGSGLGTETQYF
v_gene: TRBV5-1; d_gene: -; j_gene: TRBJ2-2; abundance: -; CDR3nt: TGCGCCAGCAGCGCGGCAGCGGCGAACACCGGGGAGCTGTTTTTT; CDR3aa: CASSAAAANTGELFF
v_gene: TRBV7-3; d_gene: TRBD2; j_gene: TRBJ2-1; abundance: once; CDR3nt: TGTGCCAGCAGTCAACCGGGAGCGGGAGCCTACAATGAGCAGTTCTTC; CDR3aa: CASSQPGAGAYNEQFF
v_gene: TRBV5-1; d_gene: -; j_gene: TRBJ2-1; abundance: -; CDR3nt: TGCGCCAGCAGCTTCGAGGGTCACAATGAGCAGTTCTTC; CDR3aa: CASSFEGHNEQFF
v_gene: TRBV4-3; d_gene: -; j_gene: TRBJ2-3; abundance: -; CDR3nt: TGCGCCAGCAGCCAAGAAATCAGGGCGAGAGATACGCAGTATTTT; CDR3aa: CASSQEIRARDTQYF